This T cell receptor beta chain stems from a study of beta chain features in type 1 diabetes. Study observations and caveats: Shorter templates might be favored by PCR, and equally so in patients and in controls. An over-representation of cells with high TCR expression could result from cDNA sequencing. Type 1 diabetes patients had VDJ junctions that carried fewer insertions and more deletions. People with Type 1 diabetes carried modestly yet significantly shorter TCRB CDR3s in all four CD4+ subsets.

V lost 2 bases, J lost 4 bases, and 7 bases stayed unmatched. CDR1 and CDR2 (germline): LGHNA, YNFKEQ. This CDR3 is 16 amino acids long. The isolated RNA, all of it, was reverse transcribed, so expressed TCRB transcripts were what got sequenced. Libraries were prepared by immunoSEQ multiplex PCR; TCRdb keeps only in-frame clonotypes and omits some of them. The top ten hold 0.02% to 0.025% of the sample, which has under 900,000 clones, roughly 16% seen once. On this clone: Its cognate antigen is unknown.

The V call is TRBV4-2, the J call TRBJ2-7, with 11 bases identical to TRBD1. The receptor comes from a woman aged 18-29 years in good health. The sample taken for sequencing was naive CD4+ T cells from blood. CDR3 loop: CASSQPSGQGVYEQYF. CDR3 DNA sequence: TGTGCCAGCAGCCAACCCTCGGGACAGGGGGTTTACGAGCAGTACTTC.